This entry lists 10 T cell receptor beta chains sequenced from one sample in a study of T cell responses to AZD1222 COVID-19 vaccine. Sequenced by immunoSEQ multiplex PCR; TCRdb stores in-frame clones only, minus some. The repertoire includes 150,000 to 200,000 clones, 90% to 95% of them detected once, and roughly 9.2% sits in the top ten. Here the sequenced sample was peripheral blood, taken on day 0 of AZD1222 vaccination. The receptor source for this set is an adult in good health.

The V call is TRBV24-1, the J call TRBJ2-2; no reliable D call. Looked up from germline, CDR1 is KGHDR and CDR2 is SFDVKD. The CDR3 spans 16 residues. V shed 4 bases and J shed 0 bases, with 11 bases lying between them. The CDR3 nucleotides are TGTGCCACCAGTGACCCTATAGTGGCGAACACCGGGGAGCTGTTTTTT. Its translation: CATSDPIVANTGELFF.

The J gene is TRBJ2-1, the V gene TRBV19, with D maybe TRBD2 (6 bases). CDR1 LNHDA and CDR2 SQIVND come from the germline V gene (reference sequence). Between the trimmed V and J ends, which lost 8 bases and 6 bases, there was a span of 17 bases. This CDR3 comprises 14 residues. The CDR3 region has the DNA TGTGCCAGTCATCGGGACTCCGGCCGCAATGAGCAGTTCTTC. Translating gives CASHRDSGRNEQFF.

The V call is TRBV6-5, the J call TRBJ2-7; D ambiguous. Trimming shortened V by 0 bases and J by 2 bases, and 14 bases separated the two germline ends. Looked up from germline, CDR1 is MNHEY and CDR2 is SVGAGI. The length of the CDR3 is 16 residues. This chain's CDR3 is CASSYSVTLPPYEQYF. The CDR3, as DNA: TGTGCCAGCAGTTACTCGGTGACCTTACCTCCCTACGAGCAGTACTTC.

The chain couples TRBV9 to TRBJ1-4, with TRBD1 matching over 11 bases. The CDR3 totals 16 residues. Germline lookup yields CDR1 SGDLS and CDR2 YYNGEE. V was clipped by 3 bases and J by 5 bases; unmatched bases: 6. The CDR3: CASSERGTGGNEKLFF. The DNA of the CDR3 is TGTGCCAGCAGCGAGCGAGGGACAGGGGGGAATGAAAAACTGTTTTTT.

In its sample, this clone was seen once. The rearrangement joins TRBV6-5 to TRBJ1-6; D is unresolved. This CDR3 is 13 amino acids long. The V end was cut by 8 bases, the J end by 7 bases, with 12 bases between. Germline CDR1 MNHEY, CDR2 SVGAGI. The CDR3 loop is CASVDHPNSPLHF. The CDR3 DNA reads TGTGCCAGCGTCGACCACCCAAATTCACCCCTCCACTTT.

The chain has TRBV7-8 and TRBJ1-1; TRBD1 might be the D (6 bases). The V end was cut by 0 bases, the J end by 1 base, with 12 bases between. The length of the CDR3 is 16 residues. Germline CDR1 and CDR2: SGHVS and FQNEAQ. The CDR3 loop is CASSLAPAGANTEAFF. As DNA, the CDR3 is TGTGCCAGCAGCTTAGCGCCGGCAGGGGCGAACACTGAAGCTTTCTTT.

This chain uses TRBV7-6 with TRBJ2-7; 11 bases map to TRBD1. Trimming removed 0 bases from V and 4 bases from J; junction bases left unmatched: 2. The CDR3 runs 15 residues. CDR1 SGHVS and CDR2 FNYEAQ come from the germline V gene. CDR3 in DNA: TGTGCCAGCAGCTTAGCTGGGACAGGGGGATACGAGCAGTACTTC. Its translation: CASSLAGTGGYEQYF.

This sequence joins TRBV19 and TRBJ1-4; tentatively, D is TRBD1 (6 bases). The V end lost 5 bases, the J end lost 7 bases, and 14 bases lay between the germline ends. Germline V CDR1 and CDR2: LNHDA, SQIVND (reference sequence). This CDR3 is built from 14 residues. The CDR3 nucleotides read TGTGCCAGTAGTGACACCGGCAGGGGTGAAAAACTGTTTTTT. It translates to CASSDTGRGEKLFF.

The chain employs TRBV7-2 and TRBJ2-4; D may be TRBD1 (6 bases). The V gene lost 1 base and the J gene lost 11 bases, with 15 bases spanning the gap. The CDR3 covers 14 residues. Germline CDR1 SGHTA, CDR2 FQGNSA. Written as DNA, the CDR3 is TGTGCCAGCAGCTTAGAGGGGGTCGGTTCGGTTCAGTACTTC. Protein sequence: CASSLEGVGSVQYF.

The chain carries TRBV7-9 and TRBJ1-4; D ambiguous. The CDR3 totals 17 residues. CDR1 SEHNR and CDR2 FQNEAQ come from the germline V gene (reference sequence). With 2 bases removed from V and 8 bases from J, the gap between germline ends came to 21 bases. CDR3 residues: CASSLFPQRRVGEKLFF. The CDR3 DNA reads as TGTGCCAGCAGCTTATTCCCCCAAAGGAGGGTGGGGGAAAAACTGTTTTTT.